One and the same sample provided the 30 T cell receptor beta chains below, sequenced in a study of CD8+CD57+ T cells in acquired aplastic anemia (dated by TCRdb to 2017 to 2018). Flow cytometry had shown CD8+CD57+ cell expansion in the patients selected for sequencing. The instrument was an Illumina HiSeq 2000. Genomic DNA served as template for TCR beta VDJ combination and CDR3 sequence profiling. TCRdb took the public reads, trimmed them with fastp at Q25, ran MiXCR for clone calling and kept in-frame beta chains. A single entry per CDR3 protein holds the most common genes and DNA from its merged rows. Within this sample are about 200,000 distinct CDR3 sequences, with around 49% of them counted one time only. About 20% of the sample is taken by the ten largest. Sequencing input: sorted CD4+, CD8+, or CD8+CD57+ T cells (not recorded which) from PBMCs. The receptors shown here come from a human donor with aplastic anemia.

This clonotype was observed at least ten times. The genes are TRBV19 and TRBJ2-1; perhaps TRBD1 as D (6 bases). This CDR3 is 16 amino acids long. Germline loops: CDR1 LNHDA, CDR2 SQIVND (reference sequence). Trimming stripped 3 bases from V and 1 base from J, with 13 bases between. The CDR3: CASSIGLGASYNEQFF. The CDR3 nucleotides read TGTGCCAGTAGTATTGGGTTGGGGGCTTCCTACAATGAGCAGTTCTTC.

This clonotype was counted once. One junction end does not reproduce the germline sequence, and a read error may be involved. V usage is TRBV5-1 and J usage is TRBJ2-3; 9 positions agree with TRBD1. Germline CDR1 is SGHRS and CDR2 is YFSETQ. The CDR3 contains 16 residues. The CDR3 bases are TGTGCCAGCAGCCCCATGGGACAGGGATTCACAGATACGCAGTATTTT. It yields the protein CASSPMGQGFTDTQYF.

This clonotype was counted at least ten times. This chain uses TRBV11-2 with TRBJ1-5, with 9 nucleotides matching TRBD1. From germline, CDR1 is SGHAT and CDR2 FQNNGV. The CDR3 loop spans 15 amino acids. The V segment lost 8 bases and the J segment 7 bases; nucleotides outside the gene matches: 12. The CDR3 bases are TGTGCCAGCGCCAGGGGACAGGGCAGTGAACAGCCCCAGCATTTT. This encodes CASARGQGSEQPQHF. Combining the CDR3 with reference TRBV11-2 and TRBJ1-5 gives the whole variable domain EAGVAQSPRYKIIEKRQSVAFWCNPISGHATLYWYQQILGQGPKLLIQFQNNGVVDDSQLPKDRFSAERLKGVDSTLKIQPAKLEDSAVYLCASARGQGSEQPQHFGDGTRLSIL.

V and J are TRBV10-3 and TRBJ1-4, with TRBD1 matching over 10 bases. The CDR3 is made up of 16 amino acids. V shed 6 bases, J shed 4 bases, and the junction held 8 bases outside the gene matches. Germline values: CDR1 ENHRY, CDR2 SYGVKD. In DNA, the CDR3 is TGTGCCATCAGCTCCCCGGGACAGGGGTATAATGAAAAACTGTTTTTT. Its protein is CAISSPGQGYNEKLFF.

This clonotype has at least ten counts. V and J are TRBV20-1 and TRBJ2-3, with 11 bases aligning to TRBD2. CDR1 and CDR2 from the germline V gene are DFQATT and SNEGSKA (reference sequence). The CDR3 is 15 residues long. V trimming: 3 bases; J trimming: 5 bases; junction bases outside the gene matches: 7. Here the CDR3 reads CSARASGGRKDTQYF. The CDR3, as DNA: TGCAGTGCTAGGGCTAGCGGGGGGCGTAAAGATACGCAGTATTTT.

The chain couples TRBV20-1 to TRBJ2-1, with 8 bases lining up with TRBD1. The CDR3 is made up of 14 amino acids. Unmatched junction bases numbered 11, after V lost 6 bases and J lost 7 bases. Germline V gives CDR1 DFQATT, CDR2 SNEGSKA (reference sequence). CDR3 DNA: TGCAGTGCCACGGACAGGGCCGGCAGGAATGAGCAGTTCTTC. Amino acid sequence: CSATDRAGRNEQFF.

This clonotype was detected many times. J is TRBJ2-3 and V is TRBV2, with 10 positions matching TRBD2. Per germline, CDR1 SNHLY and CDR2 FYNNEI. V shed 4 bases and J 4 bases; nucleotides not matched to a gene: 5. This CDR3 contains 15 residues. The CDR3 DNA is TGTGCCAGCAGTGTTGATAGCGGGGGGCCAGATACGCAGTATTTT. Protein sequence: CASSVDSGGPDTQYF. The full variable domain, in which reference TRBV2 and TRBJ2-3 provide the parts outside the CDR3, is EPEVTQTPSHQVTQMGQEVILRCVPISNHLYFYWYRQILGQKVEFLVSFYNNEISEKSEIFDDQFSVERPDGSNFTLKIRSTKLEDSAMYFCASSVDSGGPDTQYFGPGTRLTVL.

This clonotype has ten or more counts. The V and J genes are TRBV20-1 and TRBJ1-5, with D perhaps matching TRBD1 (6 bases). CDR1 is DFQATT, CDR2 SNEGSKA, per germline (reference sequence). V was cut by 5 bases and J by 0 bases, with 14 bases left in between. The CDR3 consists of 15 residues. CDR3 bases: TGCAGTGCTCGAGGGGGGGAAAATAGCAATCAGCCCCAGCATTTT. Its protein is CSARGGENSNQPQHF.

The table lists this clonotype with a count of one. The chain carries TRBV10-3 and TRBJ2-7; no clear D. In germline, CDR1 is ENHRY, CDR2 SYGVKD. The CDR3 sequence is 12 residues long. Trimming took off 3 bases at V and 4 bases at J, with 7 bases between the two ends. The DNA of the CDR3 is TGTGCCATCAGTGACACAACTTACGAGCAGTACTTC. This sequence encodes CAISDTTYEQYF.

This clonotype was seen only a few times. This chain uses TRBV12-3 or TRBV12-4 with TRBJ2-1; D uncertain. The CDR3 covers 11 residues. V was cut by 6 bases and J by 7 bases, with 7 bases left in between. The CDR3 region is CASSLANEQFF. The DNA for the CDR3 is TGTGCCAGCAGCTTGGCTAATGAGCAGTTCTTC.

The CDR3 protein is CASRRTGGNSPLHF. The DNA for the CDR3 is TGTGCCAGCAGAAGGACAGGGGGTAATTCACCCCTCCACTTT. The V and J genes are TRBV7-2 and TRBJ1-6; 10 nucleotides line up with TRBD1. Germline CDR1 and CDR2: SGHTA and FQGNSA. The J segment lost 6 bases and the V segment lost 6 bases, leaving 2 bases of the junction unmatched. CDR3 size: 14 residues.

This clonotype was counted a few times. The CDR3 end shows no conserved phenylalanine or tryptophan, and so a read error is likely. The chain has TRBV10-2 and TRBJ1-1, with 7 bases that match TRBD1. Trimming removed 2 bases from V and 2 bases from J; junction bases left unmatched: 5. The germline V gene has CDR1 WSHSY and CDR2 SAAADI. The CDR3 has 15 residues. This chain's CDR3 is CASSEGTDDNTEAFL. CDR3 nucleotides: TGCGCCAGCAGTGAGGGGACAGACGATAACACTGAAGCTTTCCTT.

V and J are TRBV7-9 and TRBJ2-3, with D perhaps matching TRBD2 (7 bases). The V end lost 0 bases, the J end lost 0 bases, and 13 bases lay between the germline ends. This CDR3 contains 17 residues. In germline, CDR1 is SEHNR, CDR2 FQNEAQ (reference sequence). The chain's CDR3 is CASSLARGGGSTDTQYF. DNA for the CDR3: TGTGCCAGCAGCTTAGCGCGAGGGGGGGGGAGCACAGATACGCAGTATTTT.

This clonotype was counted many times. V usage is TRBV7-2 and J usage is TRBJ2-3, with D hard to call. Per germline, CDR1 SGHTA and CDR2 FQGNSA. V was trimmed by 1 base and J by 5 bases, leaving 4 bases between them. This CDR3 has 12 amino acids. The CDR3 protein is CASSLGRDTQYF. CDR3 sequence (DNA): TGTGCCAGCAGCTTAGGGCGAGATACGCAGTATTTT.

This clonotype was observed at least ten times. The V gene is TRBV9, the J gene TRBJ2-3, with a tentative D call TRBD1 (5 bases). Trimming cost V 0 bases and J 0 bases, with 11 bases left between them. Germline V CDR1 and CDR2: SGDLS, YYNGEE. The CDR3 contains 16 residues. CDR3 residues: CASSVVDAGSTDTQYF. In DNA, the CDR3 is TGTGCCAGCAGCGTAGTTGATGCAGGGAGCACAGATACGCAGTATTTT.

The chain is built from TRBV15 and TRBJ2-5; D is possibly TRBD2 (6 bases). CDR3 size: 12 residues. Germline V lookup: CDR1 LNHNV, CDR2 YYDKDF (reference sequence). V was shortened by 3 bases and J by 10 bases, with 12 bases between the two germline ends. CDR3 amino acids: CATSSTPGGQYF. The CDR3 DNA is TGTGCCACCAGCAGCACACCCGGGGGCCAGTACTTC.

J is TRBJ1-1 and V is TRBV9; a possible D gene is TRBD1 (5 bases). V dropped 3 bases and J dropped 0 bases, with 9 bases sitting between them. CDR3 length: 14 amino acids. Germline V gene sequence: CDR1 SGDLS, CDR2 YYNGEE. The CDR3 bases are TGTGCCAGCAGCGCCAGACAGTTGAACACTGAAGCTTTCTTT. Protein product: CASSARQLNTEAFF.

J is TRBJ1-3 and V is TRBV19, with unresolved D. The CDR3 length is 13 residues. Germline-derived CDR1 and CDR2 are LNHDA and SQIVND (reference sequence). The germline V and J ends were trimmed by 8 bases and 0 bases, with 8 bases remaining between them. This CDR3 reads CASELSSGNTIYF. The CDR3 nucleotides read TGTGCCAGTGAGTTGAGCTCTGGAAACACCATATATTTT. The full variable domain, its missing parts supplied by reference TRBV19 and TRBJ1-3, is DGGITQSPKYLFRKEGQNVTLSCEQNLNHDAMYWYRQDPGQGLRLIYYSQIVNDFQKGDIAEGYSVSREKKESFPLTVTSAQKNPTAFYLCASELSSGNTIYFGEGSWLTVV.

This clonotype was detected ten times or more. The chain links TRBV7-6 to TRBJ2-5; possibly TRBD1 for D (6 bases). CDR1 is SGHVS, CDR2 FNYEAQ, per germline. With 4 bases removed from V and 5 bases from J, the gap between germline ends came to 17 bases. The CDR3 contains 15 residues. The CDR3 DNA follows: TGTGCCAGCAGCTCCAACCTAGGGGGTCGGGAGACCCAGTACTTC. Translated, it gives CASSSNLGGRETQYF.

This clonotype appeared many times. The V gene is TRBV5-8, the J gene TRBJ1-2; D is ambiguous. This CDR3 has 15 residues. The V gene's germline CDR1 is SGHTS and CDR2 YDEGEE. V lost 3 bases and J lost 5, with 17 bases in between. The CDR3 DNA sequence: TGTGCCAGCAGCTACAATCGACGGACCGCATATGGCTACACCTTC. Amino acid sequence: CASSYNRRTAYGYTF.

This clonotype was picked up many times. The chain has TRBV7-3 and TRBJ2-1; D is perhaps TRBD1 (5 bases). Germline lookup yields CDR1 SGHTA and CDR2 FQGTGA. V lost 5 bases and J 6 bases, leaving 14 bases between the germline ends. This CDR3 is built from 14 residues. CDR3 sequence: CASSPWGFCNEQFF. CDR3 nucleotides: TGTGCCAGCAGCCCCTGGGGCTTTTGCAATGAGCAGTTCTTC.

This clonotype was recorded only once. This chain uses TRBV7-6 with TRBJ1-2, with D possibly being TRBD1 (5 bases). V lost 5 bases to trimming and J lost 7 bases, with 20 bases between them. The CDR3 extends over 15 amino acids. Germline CDR1 SGHVS, CDR2 FNYEAQ. As DNA, the CDR3 is TGTGCCAGCAGCGTAGAGGGGAAGAGGAGTGGTGGCTACACCTTC. Its translation: CASSVEGKRSGGYTF.

This chain links TRBV6-2 or TRBV6-3 with TRBJ1-5; 8 bases align to TRBD1. Per germline, CDR1 MNHEY and CDR2 SVGEGT. The V segment lost 4 bases and the J segment 13 bases; nucleotides outside the gene matches: 3. This CDR3 has 11 residues. CDR3 protein: CASSLTGAQHF. The CDR3 nucleotides are TGTGCCAGCAGTTTGACAGGGGCGCAGCATTTT.

This clonotype was counted ten times or more. J is TRBJ1-4 and V is TRBV15, with 9 bases matching TRBD1. V was pared by 3 bases and J by 6 bases, with 11 bases of the junction left unmatched. CDR1 and CDR2 (germline): LNHNV, YYDKDF (reference sequence). The CDR3 contains 17 residues. As DNA, the CDR3 is TGTGCCACCAGCAGTCCCCGGACAGGGGCTGAGTATGAAAAACTGTTTTTT. Amino acid sequence: CATSSPRTGAEYEKLFF. The full variable domain, its missing parts supplied by reference TRBV15 and TRBJ1-4, is DAMVIQNPRYQVTQFGKPVTLSCSQTLNHNVMYWYQQKSSQAPKLLFHYYDKDFNNEADTPDNFQSRRPNTSFCFLDIRSPGLGDTAMYLCATSSPRTGAEYEKLFFGSGTQLSVL.

This clonotype was counted at least ten times. This rearrangement joins TRBV5-1 to TRBJ1-6; no firm D call. The CDR3 is 13 residues long. Trimming took 1 base from V and 7 from J, leaving 6 bases between them. Germline CDR1 reads SGHRS; CDR2 reads YFSETQ. In nucleotides, the CDR3 is TGCGCCAGCAGCTTGAACGTAAATTCACCCCTCCACTTT. It codes for CASSLNVNSPLHF.

The V and J genes are TRBV7-6 and TRBJ1-5, with D possibly being TRBD1 (5 bases). The germline V gene has CDR1 SGHVS and CDR2 FNYEAQ. The CDR3 runs 14 residues. The V and J ends lost 4 bases and 1 base respectively, with 8 bases between them. CDR3 coding DNA: TGTGCCAGCAGCTCGACAGAAAGCAATCAGCCCCAGCATTTT. It translates to CASSSTESNQPQHF.

Worth noting for this clonotype: A single base separates this from a much larger clone, so it may be a read error. V gene TRBV20-1 combines with J gene TRBJ1-1, with D unresolved. This CDR3 comprises 12 residues. Trimming removed 2 bases at V and 1 base at J, with 5 bases between. Germline V lookup: CDR1 DFQATT, CDR2 SNEGSKA (reference sequence). CDR3 nucleotide sequence: TGCAGTGCTAGAAATCAGAACACTGAAGCTTTCTTT. Amino acid sequence: CSARNQNTEAFF.

V gene TRBV2 combines with J gene TRBJ1-3, with D unresolved. There are 15 residues in the CDR3. Germline CDR1 is SNHLY and CDR2 is FYNNEI. Trimming shortened V by 5 bases and J by 2 bases, and 13 bases separated the two germline ends. CDR3 sequence reads: CASSTRVSPGNTIYF. DNA of the CDR3: TGTGCCAGCAGTACTAGGGTCAGCCCTGGAAACACCATATATTTT.

The genes are TRBV15 and TRBJ2-7; perhaps TRBD2 as D (5 bases). Germline assignment: CDR1 LNHNV and CDR2 YYDKDF (reference sequence). The V and J ends lost 3 bases and 6 bases respectively, with 9 bases between them. The CDR3 contains 12 residues. CDR3 loop: CATSSEGLEQYF. In DNA form, the CDR3 reads TGTGCCACCAGCAGTGAGGGCCTCGAGCAGTACTTC.

This rearrangement joins TRBV6-5 to TRBJ2-1, with TRBD2 matching over 10 bases. CDR1 and CDR2 (germline): MNHEY, SVGAGI. The CDR3 has 15 amino acids. With 5 bases clipped from V and 8 bases from J, the junction kept 9 bases outside the gene matches. CDR3 residues: CASSGSAGGVYEQFF. CDR3 nucleotide sequence: TGTGCCAGCAGTGGGTCAGCGGGGGGGGTCTATGAGCAGTTCTTC.